The 30 T cell receptor beta chains below were found in one sample sequenced in a study of identifying expanded T cells in peripheral blood (dated by TCRdb to between 2017 and 2020). The library was made by the immunoSEQ multiplex PCR assay. TCRdb obtained this table from immuneACCESS and retained in-frame rearrangements with V and J assigned. These tables miss some clones; where compared with another copy, unresolved V genes account for less than half of the shortfall, and the remainder is unexplained. The sample table shows around 130,000 clones, and 86% are seen once. 7.5% to 9% of the sample comes from the top ten. Sequencing used blood. These receptors all stem from a person between 18 and 70 years old in good health.

This chain links TRBV30 with TRBJ1-1, with 9 positions matching TRBD1. Per germline, CDR1 GTSNPN and CDR2 SVGIG (reference sequence). V shed 3 bases and J 1 base; nucleotides not matched to a gene: 3. This CDR3 is built from 14 residues. The CDR3 bases are TGTGCCTGGAGGGGGGGACAGGGGAACACTGAAGCTTTCTTT. Protein: CAWRGGQGNTEAFF.

V gene TRBV7-6 combines with J gene TRBJ2-7; a weak D match, TRBD1 (5 bases). The CDR3 sequence is 16 residues long. Germline V gives CDR1 SGHVS, CDR2 FNYEAQ. Trimming cost V 1 base and J 5 bases, with 18 bases left between them. This CDR3 reads CASSLGVGLGIHEQYF. CDR3 DNA sequence: TGTGCCAGCAGCTTAGGAGTGGGGCTAGGCATCCACGAGCAGTACTTC.

The V call is TRBV6-6, the J call TRBJ1-5; 8 positions agree with TRBD1. This CDR3 spans 15 amino acids. Per germline, CDR1 MNHNY and CDR2 SVGAGI (reference sequence). V dropped 7 bases and J dropped 7; count of bases not matched to a gene: 12. In nucleotides, the CDR3 is TGTGCCAGCATTTGGGGTGACAGGGGCAGCCAGCCCCAGCATTTT. This sequence encodes CASIWGDRGSQPQHF.

The V gene is TRBV5-1, the J gene TRBJ1-1; maybe TRBD1 (6 bases). The V gene lost 6 bases and the J gene lost 5 bases, with 8 bases spanning the gap. Germline lookup yields CDR1 SGHRS and CDR2 YFSETQ. This CDR3 region has 11 residues. DNA of the CDR3: TGCGCCAGCACAGGGGATACTGAAGCTTTCTTT. Amino acid sequence: CASTGDTEAFF.

The V and J genes are TRBV5-1 and TRBJ2-1; 7 positions agree with TRBD2. J lost 9 bases, V lost 4 bases, and 4 bases had no gene match. This CDR3 has 12 residues. Germline V CDR1 and CDR2: SGHRS, YFSETQ. This CDR3 reads CASSQTSREQFF. In nucleotides, the CDR3 is TGCGCCAGCAGCCAGACTAGCCGTGAGCAGTTCTTC.

V and J are TRBV6-1 and TRBJ2-2; TRBD2 agrees at 8 bases. Germline V gene sequence: CDR1 MNHNS, CDR2 SASEGT. Losses at the gene ends were 2 bases for V and 0 bases for J; bases not matched to a gene: 8. CDR3 length: 18 amino acids. CDR3 DNA: TGTGCCAGCAGTGAATACGGTAGCGGGGCGACGAACACCGGGGAGCTGTTTTTT. It yields the protein CASSEYGSGATNTGELFF.

This rearrangement joins TRBV5-1 to TRBJ2-1, with 8 bases identical to TRBD2. There are 19 residues in the CDR3. Germline V gives CDR1 SGHRS, CDR2 YFSETQ. The J segment lost 6 bases and the V segment lost 4 bases, leaving 21 bases of the junction unmatched. The CDR3 bases are TGCGCCAGCAGCCGAGGATTTTTTGGAGCGGGAGAAGGAAGCAATGAGCAGTTCTTC. This translates into CASSRGFFGAGEGSNEQFF.

V is TRBV6-5 and J is TRBJ1-1, with D perhaps matching TRBD1 (5 bases). This CDR3 is 14 amino acids long. Trimming removed 6 bases from V and 5 bases from J, with 16 bases in between. Germline-derived CDR1 and CDR2 are MNHEY and SVGAGI. Written as DNA, the CDR3 is TGTGCCAGCAGCGATCGTAGGGGTTTGACTGAAGCTTTCTTT. Protein: CASSDRRGLTEAFF.

The chain has TRBV5-1 and TRBJ2-1; TRBD2 aligns across 7 bases. V lost 2 bases and J lost 4; bases outside the gene matches: 3. There are 14 residues in the CDR3. Per germline, CDR1 SGHRS and CDR2 YFSETQ. The CDR3 loop is CASSFSGVYNEQFF. Written as DNA, the CDR3 is TGCGCCAGCAGCTTCAGCGGGGTGTACAATGAGCAGTTCTTC.

The chain has TRBV30 and TRBJ1-6, with D possibly TRBD1 on 5 matching bases. Germline V gene sequence: CDR1 GTSNPN, CDR2 SVGIG (reference sequence). Trimming took 2 bases from V and 0 from J, leaving 14 bases between them. There are 17 residues in the CDR3. CDR3 nucleotides: TGTGCCTGGAGTACCGGGACGGATAGCTCCTATAATTCACCCCTCCACTTT. Its protein is CAWSTGTDSSYNSPLHF.

The rearrangement joins TRBV29-1 to TRBJ1-1; 7 bases fit TRBD1. The germline V gene encodes CDR1 SQVTM and CDR2 ANQGSEA. J gave up 8 bases and V 4 bases, and 7 bases lay outside the gene matches. This CDR3 is built from 12 residues. CDR3 nucleotide sequence: TGCAGCGTTGCCGACAGGACAGGAGAAGCTTTCTTT. It translates to CSVADRTGEAFF.

The chain has TRBV29-1 and TRBJ1-1, with D possibly TRBD1 on 6 matching bases. CDR1 is SQVTM, CDR2 ANQGSEA, per germline. CDR3 length equals 13 residues. V was clipped by 6 bases and J by 3 bases, with 14 bases between them. The CDR3 coding sequence is TGCAGCGTCCGGGGACAAGAAGACACTGAAGCTTTCTTT. It is translated as CSVRGQEDTEAFF.

The chain links TRBV19 to TRBJ2-7; the match to TRBD2 covers 8 bases. The V segment lost 8 bases and the J segment 0 bases; nucleotides outside the gene matches: 18. Germline V gives CDR1 LNHDA, CDR2 SQIVND (reference sequence). The CDR3 runs 18 residues. The CDR3 nucleotides read TGTGCCAGTGCAACGGGACTAGTCCGCCGAGTGAGCTCCTACGAGCAGTACTTC. This sequence encodes CASATGLVRRVSSYEQYF.

V and J are TRBV19 and TRBJ2-1; D is perhaps TRBD2 (6 bases). This CDR3 contains 13 residues. In germline, CDR1 is LNHDA, CDR2 SQIVND (reference sequence). Trimming cost V 9 bases and J 1 base, with 10 bases left between them. The CDR3 here is CASMGGSYNEQFF. The CDR3 bases are TGTGCCAGCATGGGGGGATCCTACAATGAGCAGTTCTTC.

The rearrangement uses TRBV18 and TRBJ2-5; no definite D call. The V gene lost 2 bases and the J gene lost 5 bases, with 6 bases spanning the gap. The CDR3 totals 12 residues. Germline CDR1 KGHSH, CDR2 LQKENI. CDR3 region: CASSPARETQYF. The CDR3 DNA sequence: TGTGCCAGCTCACCAGCTAGGGAGACCCAGTACTTC.

The chain links TRBV12-5 to TRBJ2-1; D may be TRBD2 (6 bases). The CDR3 has 16 amino acids. Germline V CDR1 and CDR2: LGHNT, FRNRAP. Trimming pared 0 bases from V and 7 bases from J, leaving 16 bases between. The CDR3 reads CASGLVLGGAKNEQFF. CDR3 sequence (DNA): TGTGCTAGTGGTTTGGTGTTAGGAGGGGCTAAAAATGAGCAGTTCTTC.

This clone was detected once. The chain combines TRBV5-1 with TRBJ2-3; 10 bases fit TRBD2. CDR1 and CDR2 (germline): SGHRS, YFSETQ. This CDR3 comprises 14 residues. V trimming: 4 bases; J trimming: 4 bases; junction bases outside the gene matches: 3. The CDR3 loop reads CASSPGTSADTQYF. The DNA for the CDR3 is TGCGCCAGCAGCCCCGGGACTAGCGCAGATACGCAGTATTTT.

This rearrangement joins TRBV7-3 to TRBJ2-5; D is undetermined. The germline V gene has CDR1 SGHTA and CDR2 FQGTGA. This CDR3 contains 13 residues. Between the trimmed V and J ends, which lost 2 bases and 2 bases, there was a span of 6 bases. CDR3 sequence (DNA): TGTGCCAGCAGCTTAGTGAAGCAAGAGACCCAGTACTTC. Its protein is CASSLVKQETQYF.

This clone came up a few times. The chain links TRBV9 to TRBJ2-6; D remains unclear. The CDR3 consists of 15 residues. The germline CDR1 and CDR2 sequences are SGDLS and YYNGEE. V gave up 0 bases and J gave up 1 base, with 5 bases separating them. In DNA, the CDR3 is TGTGCCAGCAGCGTAGGGGGTTCTGGGGCCAACGTCCTGACTTTC. Translation gives CASSVGGSGANVLTF.

This rearrangement joins TRBV5-1 to TRBJ2-7; TRBD2 agrees at 12 bases. J gave up 2 bases and V 3 bases, and 3 bases lay outside the gene matches. CDR3 length: 15 amino acids. In germline, CDR1 is SGHRS, CDR2 YFSETQ. CDR3 sequence: CASSWTSGETYEQYF. CDR3 in DNA: TGCGCCAGCAGCTGGACTAGCGGGGAAACCTACGAGCAGTACTTC.

This clone was detected only a few times. The chain joins TRBV6-5 to TRBJ2-1, with TRBD1 matching over 7 bases. Losses at the gene ends were 5 bases for V and 5 bases for J; bases not matched to a gene: 9. The CDR3 runs to 15 residues. Per the germline V gene, CDR1 is MNHEY and CDR2 is SVGAGI. DNA for the CDR3: TGTGCCAGCAGTGCCCGACAGGGAGTGGACAATGAGCAGTTCTTC. It translates to CASSARQGVDNEQFF.

This chain connects TRBV7-9 to TRBJ2-2; 10 bases map to TRBD2. This CDR3 region has 16 residues. The germline gives CDR1 SEHNR, CDR2 FQNEAQ (reference sequence). The trim removed 3 bases at V and 6 bases at J, leaving 7 bases unmatched. The CDR3 region has the DNA TGTGCCAGCAGCTTTGGAGCGGGGGGGCCATCCGGGGAGCTGTTTTTT. The encoded protein is CASSFGAGGPSGELFF.

The rearrangement joins TRBV6-5 to TRBJ2-3; D is possibly TRBD1 (5 bases). The CDR3 is made up of 14 amino acids. CDR1 is MNHEY and CDR2 is SVGAGI in the germline V gene. V was trimmed by 2 bases and J by 2 bases, leaving 8 bases between them. For the CDR3, the DNA is TGTGCCAGCAGTTACAGCAGGGTCACAGATACGCAGTATTTT. Its translation is CASSYSRVTDTQYF.

This chain joins TRBV9 and TRBJ2-7; TRBD1 matches at 12 bases. The CDR3 has 17 amino acids. CDR1 and CDR2 (germline): SGDLS, YYNGEE. V dropped 2 bases and J dropped 4; count of bases not matched to a gene: 10. This CDR3 is CASSVETGQGARYEQYF. The CDR3 DNA follows: TGTGCCAGCAGCGTGGAAACGGGACAGGGGGCGCGTTACGAGCAGTACTTC.

Turning to this clone: This sample includes further DNA sequences coding for the same CDR3. The genes are TRBV18 and TRBJ2-7; 8 positions agree with TRBD1. There are 15 residues in the CDR3. The junction had 4 bases not matched to a gene; V was cut back by 3 bases and J by 0 bases. Germline CDR1 and CDR2: KGHSH and LQKENI. As DNA, the CDR3 is TGTGCCAGCTCACCCGGACAGGGATCCTCCTACGAGCAGTACTTC. Translated, it gives CASSPGQGSSYEQYF.

This clone was recorded only once. Given the absence of the conserved phenylalanine or tryptophan at the CDR3 end, a read error is likely. Because the CDR3's place on the DNA is in doubt, the DNA is left out and the CDR3 is given as listed by TCRdb. This chain joins TRBV7-4 and TRBJ2-7; the table's D gene call, TRBD1, was not cross checked with the DNA. The CDR3 is 11 residues long, ends included. Germline CDR1 and CDR2: SGHVT and SQSDAQ. The CDR3 spells CASSLDRGQGP.

The chain joins TRBV9 to TRBJ1-4; tentative D call: TRBD1 (6 bases). Trimming stripped 1 base from V and 6 bases from J, with 13 bases between. The CDR3 is 15 amino acids. CDR1 and CDR2 (germline): SGDLS, YYNGEE. CDR3 protein: CASSVSGTPYEKLFF. In DNA form, the CDR3 reads TGTGCCAGCAGCGTATCCGGGACACCTTATGAAAAACTGTTTTTT.

In DNA form, the CDR3 reads TGTGCCAGCAGTGAACCGGGACTAGAGGACCAAGAGACCCAGTACTTC. Its translation is CASSEPGLEDQETQYF. The V call is TRBV6-1, the J call TRBJ2-5, with TRBD2 identical over 8 bases. The germline V gene encodes CDR1 MNHNS and CDR2 SASEGT. Unmatched junction bases numbered 5, after V lost 2 bases and J lost 0 bases. This CDR3 region has 16 residues.

The rearrangement links TRBV29-1 to TRBJ2-3; 7 bases line up with TRBD2. The CDR3 contains 17 residues. Trimming removed 3 bases from V and 2 bases from J; junction bases left unmatched: 14. Germline V gene sequence: CDR1 SQVTM, CDR2 ANQGSEA. The CDR3 reads CSVEMPEIGGVTDTQYF. CDR3 sequence (DNA): TGCAGCGTTGAGATGCCCGAAATTGGGGGGGTCACAGATACGCAGTATTTT.

The gene calls are TRBV6-4 and TRBJ2-1, with TRBD1 identical over 10 bases. The CDR3 runs 13 residues. Per the germline V gene, CDR1 is MRHNA and CDR2 is SNTAGT. V dropped 2 bases and J dropped 8; count of bases not matched to a gene: 0. CDR3 protein: CASSDGTGDEQFF. CDR3 nucleotide sequence: TGTGCCAGCAGTGACGGGACAGGGGATGAGCAGTTCTTC.